This T cell receptor beta chain was identified in a study of cytomegalovirus exposure and HLA in healthy donors. Notes on the study in general: Diagnosis of cytomegalovirus status made by the classifier reportedly showed high specificity and sensitivity. Cytomegalovirus-associated TCR beta chains were listed, numbering 164. TCR sequences were mostly rare, though some public TCRs occurred in many donors.

Remarks on this clone: What it binds is not known.

V lost 1 base to trimming and J lost 4 bases; unmatched junction nucleotides: 4. This CDR3 contains 15 residues. Germline values: CDR1 SEHNR, CDR2 FQNEAQ (reference sequence). Repertoires were generated with immunoSEQ multiplex PCR, while TCRdb's copy carries only in-frame clones and drops some. The sample has 100,000 to 150,000 clones, roughly nine tenths seen once; the top ten hold roughly 2%. The validation cohort, a group of over a hundred subjects, included the donors and was separate from the roughly 720-subject first cohort. Material for sequencing was PBMCs. The receptor comes from a woman aged 18 to 35 in good health and CMV-seronegative. The chain employs TRBV7-9 and TRBJ2-3, with 8 bases matching TRBD1. CDR3 sequence reads: CASSLDRDRPDTQYF. The CDR3 region has the DNA TGTGCCAGCAGCTTAGACAGGGACAGGCCAGATACGCAGTATTTT.